The clone carrying this T cell receptor beta chain was detected only once. Per germline, CDR1 MNHNY and CDR2 SVGAGI (reference sequence). The CDR3 runs to 16 residues. V was pared by 2 bases and J by 5 bases, with 9 bases of the junction left unmatched. The protocol was immunoSEQ multiplex PCR, while the TCRdb copy is restricted to in-frame clones and leaves out a portion. The sample shows roughly 140,000 clones, roughly 72% of them seen only once. The data derive from a study of blood T cell repertoires in COVID-19. This sequence originates from an elderly woman with acute or convalescent COVID-19. Sequenced sample: peripheral blood. The V gene is TRBV6-6, the J gene TRBJ2-1; TRBD2 aligns across 7 bases. The CDR3 sequence is CASSYPVAGLNNEQFF. In DNA form, the CDR3 reads TGTGCCAGCAGTTACCCGGTAGCGGGTCTGAACAATGAGCAGTTCTTC.